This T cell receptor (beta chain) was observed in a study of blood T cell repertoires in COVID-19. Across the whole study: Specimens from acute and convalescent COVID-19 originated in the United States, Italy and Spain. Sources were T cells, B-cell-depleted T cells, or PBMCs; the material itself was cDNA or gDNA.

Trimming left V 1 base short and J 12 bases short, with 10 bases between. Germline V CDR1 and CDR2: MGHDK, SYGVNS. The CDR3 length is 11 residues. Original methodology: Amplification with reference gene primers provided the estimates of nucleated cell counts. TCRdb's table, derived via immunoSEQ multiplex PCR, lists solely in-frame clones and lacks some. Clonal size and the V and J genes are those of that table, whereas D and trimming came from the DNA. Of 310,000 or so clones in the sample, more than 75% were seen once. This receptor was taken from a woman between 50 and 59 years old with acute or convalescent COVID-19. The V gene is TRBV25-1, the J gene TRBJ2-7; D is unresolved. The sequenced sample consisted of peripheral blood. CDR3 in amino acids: CASSESRSVYF. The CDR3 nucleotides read TGTGCCAGCAGTGAATCGCGGAGTGTGTACTTC.